Listed here are 32 T cell receptor beta chains from one sample, sequenced in a study of blood T cell repertoires in COVID-19. TCRdb's table, derived via immunoSEQ multiplex PCR, lists solely in-frame clones and lacks some. The sample has roughly 290,000 clones; around 90% are singletons. What was sequenced was PBMCs or T cells enriched from blood (not recorded which). The receptors here all came from a woman between 35 and 50 years old who had recovered from COVID-19.

The chain carries TRBV2 and TRBJ2-1, with D unresolved. V lost 7 bases and J lost 6, with 10 bases in between. CDR3 length: 12 amino acids. CDR1 is SNHLY and CDR2 is FYNNEI in the germline V gene. In DNA, the CDR3 is TGTGCCAGCAATCCCTATCGCAATGAGCAGTTCTTC. It specifies CASNPYRNEQFF. Filled out from reference TRBV2 and TRBJ2-1, the complete variable domain reads EPEVTQTPSHQVTQMGQEVILRCVPISNHLYFYWYRQILGQKVEFLVSFYNNEISEKSEIFDDQFSVERPDGSNFTLKIRSTKLEDSAMYFCASNPYRNEQFFGPGTRLTVL.

CDR3 region: CASSVGSLATNTEAFF. The DNA for the CDR3 is TGTGCCAGCAGCGTAGGCTCCCTAGCCACGAACACTGAAGCTTTCTTT. The chain links TRBV9 to TRBJ1-1; D unclear. This CDR3 has 16 residues. V gave up 0 bases and J gave up 1 base, with 13 bases separating them. Per the germline V gene, CDR1 is SGDLS and CDR2 is YYNGEE.

This clone has a handful of counts. The chain is built from TRBV7-9 and TRBJ2-2, with D possibly matching TRBD2 (6 bases). V was pared by 1 base and J by 6 bases, with 12 bases between. The CDR3 length is 15 residues. Per germline, CDR1 SEHNR and CDR2 FQNEAQ (reference sequence). The CDR3 DNA sequence: TGTGCCAGCAGCTTAGAGGGACTTTCTGCCGGGGAGCTGTTTTTT. Amino acids: CASSLEGLSAGELFF.

The genes are TRBV7-9 and TRBJ2-1, with TRBD2 identical over 7 bases. CDR1 is SEHNR, CDR2 FQNEAQ, per germline (reference sequence). After removal of 8 bases from V and 0 bases from J, the junction contained 10 bases not matched to a gene. The CDR3 has 16 amino acids. The CDR3 protein is CASGRPRGSSYNEQFF. DNA of the CDR3: TGTGCCAGCGGTCGCCCGCGGGGGAGCTCCTACAATGAGCAGTTCTTC.

The chain combines TRBV30 with TRBJ1-1, with D maybe TRBD1 (5 bases). CDR3 length: 13 amino acids. V dropped 1 base and J dropped 7 bases, with 13 bases sitting between them. Germline loops: CDR1 GTSNPN, CDR2 SVGIG (reference sequence). In DNA, the CDR3 is TGTGCCTGGAGTGCAAGGGGCGTGGGTGAAGCTTTCTTT. Its translation is CAWSARGVGEAFF. Full variable domain (missing parts from reference TRBV30 and TRBJ1-1): SQTIHQWPATLVQPVGSPLSLECTVEGTSNPNLYWYRQAAGRGLQLLFYSVGIGQISSEVPQNLSASRPQDRQFILSSKKLLLSDSGFYLCAWSARGVGEAFFGQGTRLTVV.

The V call is TRBV27, the J call TRBJ2-5; D remains unclear. This CDR3 spans 18 amino acids. Germline V gives CDR1 MNHEY, CDR2 SMNVEV (reference sequence). V was trimmed by 2 bases and J by 0 bases, leaving 19 bases between them. CDR3 nucleotide sequence: TGTGCCAGCAGTTTAACTGGGCGAACCGAAAAACACCAAGAGACCCAGTACTTC. Its translation: CASSLTGRTEKHQETQYF.

The chain is built from TRBV11-3 and TRBJ1-3; D uncertain. The CDR3 covers 16 residues. Between the trimmed V and J ends, which lost 0 bases and 0 bases, there was a span of 9 bases. Germline V gene lookup returns CDR1 SGHNT and CDR2 YENEEA. The CDR3 sequence is CASSLDCPVSGNTIYF. The CDR3 DNA reads as TGTGCCAGCAGCTTAGACTGTCCTGTCTCTGGAAACACCATATATTTT. Using reference TRBV11-3 and TRBJ1-3 for the parts outside the CDR3, the full variable domain is EAGVVQSPRYKIIEKKQPVAFWCNPISGHNTLYWYLQNLGQGPELLIRYENEEAVDDSQLPKDRFSAERLKGVDSTLKIQPAELGDSAVYLCASSLDCPVSGNTIYFGEGSWLTVV.

This chain uses TRBV5-1 with TRBJ2-5; 15 positions match TRBD2. Trimming at V came to 4 bases and at J to 3 bases, leaving 4 bases not matched to a gene. This CDR3 comprises 16 residues. Germline V gene lookup returns CDR1 SGHRS and CDR2 YFSETQ. The CDR3 DNA sequence: TGCGCCAGCAGCGTGGGACTAGCGGGAGGAAAAGAGACCCAGTACTTC. Amino acids: CASSVGLAGGKETQYF.

This rearrangement joins TRBV12-5 to TRBJ1-1; a weak D match, TRBD1 (5 bases). The CDR3 is 17 residues long. Trimming took off 0 bases at V and 4 bases at J, with 18 bases between the two ends. In germline, CDR1 is LGHNT, CDR2 FRNRAP. The CDR3 nucleotides read TGTGCTAGTGGTTTGGTACTGGGAACAGTGGGGGGCACTGAAGCTTTCTTT. Translating it yields CASGLVLGTVGGTEAFF.

This rearrangement joins TRBV29-1 to TRBJ2-5; 8 bases align to TRBD2. The CDR3 length is 15 residues. Trimming at V came to 3 bases and at J to 5 bases, leaving 11 bases not matched to a gene. Germline V gene sequence: CDR1 SQVTM, CDR2 ANQGSEA. The CDR3: CSVDLHGRAGETQYF. The CDR3 DNA is TGCAGCGTTGATTTGCACGGGAGGGCCGGGGAGACCCAGTACTTC.

This clone was picked up a small number of times. This chain connects TRBV2 to TRBJ1-1, with a weak D call TRBD1 (5 bases). The CDR3 is made up of 14 amino acids. Trimming pared 7 bases from V and 7 bases from J, leaving 19 bases between. Germline CDR1 is SNHLY and CDR2 is FYNNEI. The CDR3: CASTPRSTGIEAFF. CDR3 coding DNA: TGTGCCAGCACCCCGCGATCCACAGGCATTGAAGCTTTCTTT.

The rearrangement uses TRBV30 and TRBJ2-7, with a possible D match to TRBD1 (5 bases). The V end lost 0 bases, the J end lost 4 bases, and 13 bases lay between the germline ends. Per the germline V gene, CDR1 is GTSNPN and CDR2 is SVGIG (reference sequence). The CDR3 consists of 14 residues. The CDR3 loop is CAWSVRPRDYEQYF. The CDR3 coding sequence is TGTGCCTGGAGTGTACGCCCCAGGGATTACGAGCAGTACTTC. The full variable domain, completed using reference TRBV30 and TRBJ2-7, is SQTIHQWPATLVQPVGSPLSLECTVEGTSNPNLYWYRQAAGRGLQLLFYSVGIGQISSEVPQNLSASRPQDRQFILSSKKLLLSDSGFYLCAWSVRPRDYEQYFGPGTRLTVT.

This clone has a handful of counts. This sample also contains other DNA sequences that code for the same CDR3. V is TRBV5-4 and J is TRBJ1-1, with TRBD1 matching over 7 bases. The CDR3 is made up of 15 amino acids. Germline V gene data show CDR1 as SGHNT and CDR2 as YYREEE (reference sequence). The J segment lost 0 bases and the V segment lost 4 bases, leaving 6 bases of the junction unmatched. The CDR3 region has the DNA TGTGCCAGCAGCACCCGGACAGGCATGAACACTGAAGCTTTCTTT. Translation: CASSTRTGMNTEAFF.

The chain is built from TRBV5-1 and TRBJ2-3; TRBD1 matches at 8 bases. Germline CDR1 SGHRS, CDR2 YFSETQ. V trimming: 0 bases; J trimming: 1 base; junction bases outside the gene matches: 7. This CDR3 has 17 residues. CDR3 in amino acids: CASSLVTGGLGTDTQYF. Here the CDR3 DNA reads TGCGCCAGCAGCTTGGTAACAGGGGGTTTGGGCACAGATACGCAGTATTTT.

The DNA of the CDR3 is TGTGCCAGCAGCCGGGTAATGAGCAATCAGCCCCAGCATTTT. The encoded protein is CASSRVMSNQPQHF. The rearrangement uses TRBV5-5 and TRBJ1-5, with D uncertain. CDR1 SGHKS and CDR2 YYEKEE come from the germline V gene (reference sequence). V was cut by 4 bases and J by 1 base, with 9 bases left in between. This CDR3 spans 14 amino acids.

The gene calls are TRBV5-6 and TRBJ2-5; D may be TRBD1 (6 bases). Deletions cut 2 bases from V and 5 bases from J, with 13 bases between. Germline CDR1 reads SGHDT; CDR2 reads YYEEEE. The CDR3 extends over 14 amino acids. The chain's CDR3 is CASSFFGGRETQYF. The CDR3, as DNA: TGTGCCAGCAGCTTTTTTGGGGGCCGGGAGACCCAGTACTTC.

The chain uses TRBV11-2 and TRBJ1-2; TRBD1 might be the D (5 bases). Trimming took off 0 bases at V and 8 bases at J, with 16 bases between the two ends. Germline V CDR1 and CDR2: SGHAT, FQNNGV. The CDR3 totals 15 residues. The CDR3 nucleotides are TGTGCCAGCAGCTTAGAGTGGGCCGGGGGAAAAGGCTACACCTTC. Translation: CASSLEWAGGKGYTF.

V is TRBV5-6 and J is TRBJ1-2; possibly TRBD1 for D (6 bases). This CDR3 is built from 14 residues. Trimming took off 5 bases at V and 7 bases at J, with 18 bases between the two ends. Per germline, CDR1 SGHDT and CDR2 YYEEEE. The CDR3 region is CASRWGQAGSGYTF. As DNA, the CDR3 is TGTGCCAGCAGATGGGGGCAGGCAGGTAGTGGCTACACCTTC.

This clone appeared once. The rearrangement uses TRBV4-1 and TRBJ1-6; D is unclear. The CDR3 covers 16 residues. The germline V gene has CDR1 MGHRA and CDR2 YSYEKL. V was shortened by 1 base and J by 10 bases, with 17 bases between the two germline ends. The CDR3 region is CASSQVAEVPGSPLHF. DNA of the CDR3: TGCGCCAGCAGCCAAGTGGCAGAGGTGCCGGGGTCACCCCTCCACTTT.

The V call is TRBV2, the J call TRBJ1-1; TRBD1 aligns across 7 bases. Germline V lookup: CDR1 SNHLY, CDR2 FYNNEI. The ends lost 5 bases at V and 1 base at J; junction bases unmatched: 4. The CDR3 runs 14 residues. The CDR3 spells CASSRRTGNTEAFF. The CDR3 bases are TGTGCCAGCAGTCGCCGGACAGGGAACACTGAAGCTTTCTTT.

V and J are TRBV5-1 and TRBJ1-2, with D maybe TRBD1 (6 bases). The V end was cut by 4 bases, the J end by 2 bases, with 9 bases between. The CDR3 is 13 amino acids. From germline, CDR1 is SGHRS and CDR2 YFSETQ. CDR3 residues: CASSPDRNYGYTF. CDR3 DNA sequence: TGCGCCAGCAGCCCCGACAGGAACTATGGCTACACCTTC.

The J gene is TRBJ2-5, the V gene TRBV7-9, with D hard to call. In germline, CDR1 is SEHNR, CDR2 FQNEAQ (reference sequence). The CDR3 has 11 residues. Trimming took 5 bases from V and 9 from J, leaving 10 bases between them. The chain's CDR3 is CASSPSQAQYF. The CDR3 DNA reads TGTGCCAGCAGCCCGTCCCAGGCCCAGTACTTC.

This clone was detected once. The V gene is TRBV7-9, the J gene TRBJ2-7, with TRBD2 matching 7 bases. Per germline, CDR1 SEHNR and CDR2 FQNEAQ (reference sequence). This CDR3 region has 13 residues. The V gene end was trimmed by 5 bases and the J gene end by 5 bases; junction bases not matched to a gene: 6. The CDR3 spells CASSKDGRDEQYF. The CDR3 bases are TGTGCCAGCAGCAAAGATGGGAGGGACGAGCAGTACTTC.

The rearrangement uses TRBV27 and TRBJ2-1; 12 bases are a match to TRBD2. The CDR3 has 18 amino acids. J gave up 5 bases and V 5 bases, and 13 bases lay outside the gene matches. The germline gives CDR1 MNHEY, CDR2 SMNVEV (reference sequence). CDR3 protein: CASSTLGRTSGTDNEQFF. CDR3 bases: TGTGCCAGCAGTACACTCGGGAGGACTAGCGGGACCGACAATGAGCAGTTCTTC.

A remark on this clone: The junction shows a germline mismatch at one end, possibly a read error. The J gene is TRBJ1-6, the V gene TRBV2; D remains ambiguous. This CDR3 has 13 amino acids. Germline V gene data show CDR1 as SNHLY and CDR2 as FYNNEI. CDR3 sequence reads: CASSDLVGSRLRF. The CDR3 DNA reads TGTGCCAGCAGTGATTTAGTGGGCTCCCGCCTTCGCTTT.

The rearrangement uses TRBV5-1 and TRBJ1-1; the match to TRBD1 covers 8 bases. Germline loops: CDR1 SGHRS, CDR2 YFSETQ. V gave up 5 bases and J gave up 7 bases; unmatched junction bases: 7. The CDR3 contains 13 residues. CDR3 sequence reads: CASRHDRGYEAFF. The CDR3 region has the DNA TGCGCCAGCAGGCACGACAGGGGTTATGAAGCTTTCTTT.

This clone was seen once. The chain combines TRBV3-1 (or the pseudogene TRBV3-2) with TRBJ2-7; weak D call: TRBD1 (5 bases). The CDR3 has 17 amino acids. The ends were cut back, 0 bases at V and 1 base at J, with 16 bases in the middle. CDR1 LGHDT and CDR2 YNNKEL come from the germline V gene (reference sequence). CDR3 nucleotide sequence: TGTGCCAGCAGCCAAGAAATGTCGACAGATCGTTCCTACGAGCAGTACTTC. The encoded protein is CASSQEMSTDRSYEQYF.

J is TRBJ1-5 and V is TRBV2; D remains unclear. This CDR3 has 14 amino acids. The V end was cut by 4 bases, the J end by 3 bases, with 10 bases between. Germline loops: CDR1 SNHLY, CDR2 FYNNEI. Written as DNA, the CDR3 is TGTGCCAGCAGTGGAGAGGTAGACAATCAGCCCCAGCATTTT. Translated: CASSGEVDNQPQHF.

The chain couples TRBV14 to TRBJ1-4, with 8 bases lining up with TRBD1. The CDR3 loop spans 14 amino acids. Germline assignment: CDR1 SGHDN and CDR2 FVKESK. Trimming cost V 3 bases and J 7 bases; bases outside gene matches: 4. CDR3 sequence (DNA): TGTGCCAGCAGCCATCGACAGGGGAGTGAAAAACTGTTTTTT. Its translation: CASSHRQGSEKLFF.

The genes are TRBV2 and TRBJ1-4; D possibly corresponds to TRBD1 (5 bases). Looked up from germline, CDR1 is SNHLY and CDR2 is FYNNEI. The CDR3 extends over 18 amino acids. V was trimmed by 4 bases and J by 3 bases, leaving 21 bases between them. CDR3 nucleotides: TGTGCCAGCAGTGTCAGGCTGTTGTGGCAGGGATCTAATGAAAAACTGTTTTTT. Translated, it gives CASSVRLLWQGSNEKLFF.

This chain links TRBV7-2 with TRBJ1-2; no firm D call. V lost 5 bases, J lost 8 bases, and 9 bases lay in between. The CDR3 runs 11 residues. From germline, CDR1 is SGHTA and CDR2 FQGNSA. The CDR3 bases are TGTGCCAGCAGCCCGTCCTACGGCTACACCTTC. The encoded protein is CASSPSYGYTF.

The V call is TRBV5-1, the J call TRBJ2-1; TRBD1 matches 9 bases. CDR1 SGHRS and CDR2 YFSETQ come from the germline V gene. V trimming: 3 bases; J trimming: 8 bases; junction bases outside the gene matches: 9. The CDR3 extends over 15 amino acids. The CDR3 region is CASSSQGQGMDEQFF. The CDR3 region has the DNA TGCGCCAGCAGCTCACAGGGACAGGGTATGGATGAGCAGTTCTTC.